This entry describes one T cell receptor (beta chain). What it binds is not known. The sample belongs to a study of monozygotic twins with inflammatory bowel disease. Study conclusions and caveats: Especially with disease activity, IBD patients shared fewer clonotypes with others than healthy twins did. Immunosuppressive treatments were not uniform, and this may have added variability to patient repertoires.

The length of the CDR3 is 13 residues. The germline CDR1 and CDR2 sequences are SQVTM and ANQGSEA. Reprocessing the 5' RACE reads, TCRdb reports a single entry for every CDR3 protein and omits DNA. Its table records about 140,000 distinct CDR3 sequences. No T cells were sorted before total RNA was taken from whole blood. The chain joins TRBV29-1 to TRBJ2-7; no DNA is available, so the TRBD1 call from TCRdb remains unchecked. The sequence was obtained from a human donor with ulcerative colitis or Crohn's disease, or a healthy co-twin of an affected twin (not recorded which). The specimen sequenced was blood. CDR3 amino acids: CSVEGTGGNEQYF.